This entry features one TCR beta chain sequence. The table came from immunoSEQ multiplex PCR; TCRdb's copy has only in-frame clones and leaves some out. Among some 150,000 clones listed, 91% were seen once. J gave up 0 bases and V 7 bases, and 11 bases lay outside the gene matches. The V gene's germline CDR1 is ENHRY and CDR2 SYGVKD. This CDR3 spans 16 amino acids. The data stem from a study of T cell responses to AZD1222 COVID-19 vaccine. V usage is TRBV10-3 and J usage is TRBJ1-1; 7 bases fit TRBD1. The clonotype originates from an adult in good health. The source was peripheral blood, collected on day 0 of AZD1222 vaccination. This chain's CDR3 is CAINQGGSGMNTEAFF. The DNA of the CDR3 is TGTGCCATCAATCAGGGGGGATCGGGGATGAACACTGAAGCTTTCTTT.